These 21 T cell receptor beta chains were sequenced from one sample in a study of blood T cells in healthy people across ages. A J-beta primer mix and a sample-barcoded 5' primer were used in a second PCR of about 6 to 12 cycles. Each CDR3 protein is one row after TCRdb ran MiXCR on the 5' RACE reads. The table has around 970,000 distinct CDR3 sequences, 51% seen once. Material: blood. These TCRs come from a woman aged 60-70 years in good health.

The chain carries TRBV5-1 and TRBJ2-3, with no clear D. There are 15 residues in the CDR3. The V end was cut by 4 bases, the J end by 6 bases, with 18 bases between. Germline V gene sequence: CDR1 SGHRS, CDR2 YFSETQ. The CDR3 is CASSPSPLLRDTQYF. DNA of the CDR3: TGCGCCAGCAGCCCCTCGCCCCTCCTTCGGGATACGCAGTATTTT.

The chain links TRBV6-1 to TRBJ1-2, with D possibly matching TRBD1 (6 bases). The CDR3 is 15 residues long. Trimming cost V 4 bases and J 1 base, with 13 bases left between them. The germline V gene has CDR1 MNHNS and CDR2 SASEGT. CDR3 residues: CASSGGAEHNYGYTF. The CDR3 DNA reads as TGTGCCAGCAGTGGGGGGGCAGAACATAACTATGGCTACACCTTC.

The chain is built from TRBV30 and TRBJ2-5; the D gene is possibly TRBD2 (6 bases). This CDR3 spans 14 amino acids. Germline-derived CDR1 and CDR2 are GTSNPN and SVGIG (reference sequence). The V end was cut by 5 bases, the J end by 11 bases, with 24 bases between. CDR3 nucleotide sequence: TGTGCCTGGGGGGGGAGCGCTAGCTACAATGAGCAGTACTTC. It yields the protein CAWGGSASYNEQYF.

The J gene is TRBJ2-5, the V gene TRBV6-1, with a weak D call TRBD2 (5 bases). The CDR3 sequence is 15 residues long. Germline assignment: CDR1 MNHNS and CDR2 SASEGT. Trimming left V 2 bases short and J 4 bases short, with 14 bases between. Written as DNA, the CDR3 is TGTGCCAGCAGTGAATGGTCGGGAAGCGTAGAGACCCAGTACTTC. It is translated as CASSEWSGSVETQYF.

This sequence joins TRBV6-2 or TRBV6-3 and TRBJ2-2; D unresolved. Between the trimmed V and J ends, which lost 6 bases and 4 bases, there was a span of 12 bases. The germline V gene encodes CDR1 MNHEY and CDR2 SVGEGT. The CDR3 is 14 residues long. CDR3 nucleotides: TGTGCCAGCAGCCGGGTTTATGGCACCGGGGAGCTGTTTTTT. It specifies CASSRVYGTGELFF.

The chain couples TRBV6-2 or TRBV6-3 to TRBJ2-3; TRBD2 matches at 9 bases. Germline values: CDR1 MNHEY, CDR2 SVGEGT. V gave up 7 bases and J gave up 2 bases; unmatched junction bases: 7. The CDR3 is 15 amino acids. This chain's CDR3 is CASISSGTTTDTQYF. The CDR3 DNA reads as TGTGCCAGCATCTCTAGCGGGACTACCACAGATACGCAGTATTTT.

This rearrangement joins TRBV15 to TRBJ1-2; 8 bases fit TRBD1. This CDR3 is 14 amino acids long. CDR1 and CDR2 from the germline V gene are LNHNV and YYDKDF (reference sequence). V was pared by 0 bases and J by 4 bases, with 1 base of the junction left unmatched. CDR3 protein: CATSREQGGYGYTF. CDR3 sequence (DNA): TGTGCCACCAGCAGAGAACAGGGGGGCTATGGCTACACCTTC.

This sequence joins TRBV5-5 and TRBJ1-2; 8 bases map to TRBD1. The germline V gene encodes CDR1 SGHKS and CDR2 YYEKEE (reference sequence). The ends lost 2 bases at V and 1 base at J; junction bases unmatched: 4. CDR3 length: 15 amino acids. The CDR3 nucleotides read TGTGCCAGCAGCTTACGGGACAGGATTAACTATGGCTACACCTTC. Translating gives CASSLRDRINYGYTF.

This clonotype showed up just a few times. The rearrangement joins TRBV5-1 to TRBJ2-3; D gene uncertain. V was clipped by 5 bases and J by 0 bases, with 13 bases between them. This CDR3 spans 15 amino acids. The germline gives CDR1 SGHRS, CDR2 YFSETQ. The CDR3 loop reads CASRLVSASTDTQYF. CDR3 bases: TGCGCCAGCAGGCTAGTCTCCGCGAGCACAGATACGCAGTATTTT.

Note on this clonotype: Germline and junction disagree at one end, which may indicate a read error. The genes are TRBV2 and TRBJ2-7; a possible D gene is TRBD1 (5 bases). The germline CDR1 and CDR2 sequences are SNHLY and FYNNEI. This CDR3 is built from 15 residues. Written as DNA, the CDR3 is TGTGCCAGCAGTGATGTGGGGCATAGCTCCGACGAGCAGTACTTC. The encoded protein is CASSDVGHSSDEQYF.

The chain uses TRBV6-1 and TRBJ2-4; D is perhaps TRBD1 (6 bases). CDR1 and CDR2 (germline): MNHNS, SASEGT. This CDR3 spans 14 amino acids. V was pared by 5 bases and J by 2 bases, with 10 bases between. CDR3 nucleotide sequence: TGTGCCAGCAGTCCACAGGGATCCAAAAACATTCAGTACTTC. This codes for CASSPQGSKNIQYF.

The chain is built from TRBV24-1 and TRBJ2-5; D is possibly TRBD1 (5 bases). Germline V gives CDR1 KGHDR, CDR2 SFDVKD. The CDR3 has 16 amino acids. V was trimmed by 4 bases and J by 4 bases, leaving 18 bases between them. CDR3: CATSERQSFVTETQYF. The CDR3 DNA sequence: TGTGCCACCAGTGAACGACAGAGTTTCGTTACAGAGACCCAGTACTTC.

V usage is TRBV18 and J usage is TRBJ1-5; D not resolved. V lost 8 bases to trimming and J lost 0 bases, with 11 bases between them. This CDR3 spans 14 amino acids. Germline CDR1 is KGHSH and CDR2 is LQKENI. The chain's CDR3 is CASTLGNSNQPQHF. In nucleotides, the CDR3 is TGTGCCAGCACCTTAGGGAATAGCAATCAGCCCCAGCATTTT.

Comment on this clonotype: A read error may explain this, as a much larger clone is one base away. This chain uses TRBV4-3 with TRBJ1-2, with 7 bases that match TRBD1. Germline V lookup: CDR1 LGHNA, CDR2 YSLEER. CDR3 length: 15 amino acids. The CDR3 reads CAGSQMRQGNYGYTF. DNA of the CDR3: TGCGCCGGCAGCCAGATGAGACAGGGCAACTATGGCTACACCTTC.

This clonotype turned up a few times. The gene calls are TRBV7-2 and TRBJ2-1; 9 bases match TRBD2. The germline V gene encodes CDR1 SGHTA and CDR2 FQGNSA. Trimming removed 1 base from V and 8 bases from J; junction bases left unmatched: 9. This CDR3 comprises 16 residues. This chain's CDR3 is CASSLGGGRAHYEQFF. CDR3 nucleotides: TGTGCCAGCAGCTTAGGTGGCGGGAGGGCCCACTATGAGCAGTTCTTC.

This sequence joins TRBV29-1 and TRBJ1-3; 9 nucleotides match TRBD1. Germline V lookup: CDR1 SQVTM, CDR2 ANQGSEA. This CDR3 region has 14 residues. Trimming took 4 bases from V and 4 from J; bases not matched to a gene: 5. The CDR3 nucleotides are TGCAGCGTTGGGGACAGGGTAATAGGAAACACCATATATTTT. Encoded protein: CSVGDRVIGNTIYF.

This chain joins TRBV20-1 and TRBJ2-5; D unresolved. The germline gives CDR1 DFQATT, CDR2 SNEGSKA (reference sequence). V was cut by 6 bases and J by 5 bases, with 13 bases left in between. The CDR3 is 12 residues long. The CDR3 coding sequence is TGCAGTGCAGTGAGGACGAGGGAGACCCAGTACTTC. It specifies CSAVRTRETQYF.

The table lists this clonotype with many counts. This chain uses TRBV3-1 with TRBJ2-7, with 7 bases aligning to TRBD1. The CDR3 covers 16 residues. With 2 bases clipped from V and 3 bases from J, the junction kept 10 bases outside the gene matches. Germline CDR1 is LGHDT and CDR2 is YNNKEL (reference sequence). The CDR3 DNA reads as TGTGCCAGCAGCCAACAACGGACAGGCCCCCACTACGAGCAGTACTTC. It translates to CASSQQRTGPHYEQYF.

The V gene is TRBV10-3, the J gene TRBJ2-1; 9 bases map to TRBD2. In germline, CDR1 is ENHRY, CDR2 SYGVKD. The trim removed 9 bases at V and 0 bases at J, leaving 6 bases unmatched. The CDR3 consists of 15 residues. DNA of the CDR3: TGTGCCATTGGACTAGCGCACAGCTCCTACAATGAGCAGTTCTTC. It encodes CAIGLAHSSYNEQFF.

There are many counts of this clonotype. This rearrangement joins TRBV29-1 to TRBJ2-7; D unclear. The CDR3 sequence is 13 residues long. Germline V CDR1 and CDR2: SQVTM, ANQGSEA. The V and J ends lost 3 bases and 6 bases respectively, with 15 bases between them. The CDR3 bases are TGCAGCGTTGAGGTAACTCTCCGCTCCGAGCAGTACTTC. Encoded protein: CSVEVTLRSEQYF.

CDR3 sequence: CASSRVGGPQNIQYF. DNA of the CDR3: TGTGCCAGCAGCCGCGTTGGGGGGCCCCAAAACATTCAGTACTTC. This chain uses TRBV7-2 with TRBJ2-4, with D tentatively TRBD1 or TRBD2 (6 bases each). Per the germline V gene, CDR1 is SGHTA and CDR2 is FQGNSA. This CDR3 spans 15 amino acids. Deletions cut 5 bases from V and 5 bases from J, with 16 bases between.